A single sample is the source of the 18 T cell receptor beta chains below, sequenced in a study of blood T cell repertoires in COVID-19. Profiling relied on immunoSEQ multiplex PCR, and the TCRdb table lists in-frame clones only, not all of them. The data contain 250,000 to 350,000 clones, 90% of them singletons. Sequences were obtained from PBMCs or T cells enriched from blood (not recorded which). All receptors derive from a man aged 55 to 70 who had recovered from COVID-19.

V gene TRBV5-1 combines with J gene TRBJ2-7; D may be TRBD1 (5 bases). This CDR3 has 14 amino acids. Trimming shortened V by 2 bases and J by 3 bases, and 12 bases separated the two germline ends. Germline assignment: CDR1 SGHRS and CDR2 YFSETQ. The CDR3 is CASSFRVGHYEQYF. The CDR3 DNA follows: TGCGCCAGCAGCTTCCGCGTGGGGCACTACGAGCAGTACTTC.

The chain links TRBV18 to TRBJ2-2; D ambiguous. The CDR3 consists of 15 residues. V was trimmed by 2 bases and J by 4 bases, leaving 11 bases between them. Germline V gives CDR1 KGHSH, CDR2 LQKENI. CDR3 protein: CASSPIAVGTGELFF. The CDR3 DNA is TGTGCCAGCTCACCAATCGCGGTGGGCACCGGGGAGCTGTTTTTT.

The CDR3 DNA reads as TGTGCCAGCAGTTTATTACGGGGGGGGACAGATACGCAGTATTTT. It specifies CASSLLRGGTDTQYF. This chain joins TRBV28 and TRBJ2-3, with 8 bases matching TRBD2. Germline CDR1 MDHEN, CDR2 SYDVKM. The CDR3 totals 15 residues. V was clipped by 1 base and J by 3 bases; unmatched bases: 3.

V usage is TRBV10-3 and J usage is TRBJ2-3; 7 bases fit TRBD2. The V and J ends lost 5 bases and 2 bases, in that order; junction bases with no gene match: 7. The CDR3 consists of 15 residues. Germline CDR1 reads ENHRY; CDR2 reads SYGVKD. The CDR3 reads CAISQRGGYTDTQYF. Here the CDR3 DNA reads TGTGCCATCAGTCAGCGGGGCGGCTACACAGATACGCAGTATTTT.

The chain combines TRBV19 with TRBJ1-1, with 7 bases aligning to TRBD1. Unmatched junction bases numbered 18, after V lost 4 bases and J lost 7 bases. Germline assignment: CDR1 LNHDA and CDR2 SQIVND (reference sequence). This CDR3 is built from 17 residues. The CDR3 DNA follows: TGTGCCAGTAGTACCCCCGTTGAGACAGGGCTATACTATGAAGCTTTCTTT. This encodes CASSTPVETGLYYEAFF.

The chain joins TRBV24-1 to TRBJ1-2; D is unresolved. Looked up from germline, CDR1 is KGHDR and CDR2 is SFDVKD. This CDR3 has 15 residues. V was clipped by 3 bases and J by 2 bases, with 12 bases between them. CDR3 DNA: TGTGCCACCAGTGATACGAGGGCGGGGAACTATGGCTACACCTTC. This translates into CATSDTRAGNYGYTF.

The chain recombines TRBV29-1 with TRBJ1-1; D unclear. V was pared by 4 bases and J by 5 bases, with 8 bases between. CDR3 length: 11 residues. Germline loops: CDR1 SQVTM, CDR2 ANQGSEA. CDR3 bases: TGCAGCGTTGGGACGGGGACTGAAGCTTTCTTT. This gives the protein CSVGTGTEAFF.

V and J are TRBV4-3 and TRBJ2-7; weak D call: TRBD2 (5 bases). The CDR3 is made up of 14 amino acids. The ends were cut back, 1 base at V and 4 bases at J, with 11 bases in the middle. CDR1 and CDR2 (germline): LGHNA, YSLEER. CDR3 bases: TGCGCCAGCAGCCAAGGAGGGAACTCATACGAGCAGTACTTC. This encodes CASSQGGNSYEQYF.

The V and J genes are TRBV12-5 and TRBJ1-1; possibly TRBD1 for D (6 bases). The V gene's germline CDR1 is LGHNT and CDR2 FRNRAP. There are 15 residues in the CDR3. Trimming stripped 3 bases from V and 4 bases from J, with 15 bases between. CDR3 in DNA: TGTGCTAGTGGTTTTGGCTACAGGGCGAGCACTGAAGCTTTCTTT. Translated, it gives CASGFGYRASTEAFF. Complete variable domain (other parts from reference TRBV12-5 and TRBJ1-1): DARVTQTPRHKVTEMGQEVTMRCQPILGHNTVFWYRQTMMQGLELLAYFRNRAPLDDSGMPKDRFSAEMPDATLATLKIQPSEPRDSAVYFCASGFGYRASTEAFFGQGTRLTVV.

V usage is TRBV6-6 and J usage is TRBJ2-7, with D unclear. The CDR3 has 14 amino acids. In germline, CDR1 is MNHNY, CDR2 SVGAGI (reference sequence). V was pared by 5 bases and J by 6 bases, with 17 bases between. This CDR3 is CASSALSSRPEQYF. CDR3 bases: TGTGCCAGCAGTGCCTTGTCCAGCAGGCCCGAGCAGTACTTC.

V is TRBV20-1 and J is TRBJ1-5, with D perhaps matching TRBD1 (5 bases). This CDR3 contains 14 residues. The germline gives CDR1 DFQATT, CDR2 SNEGSKA (reference sequence). Trimming removed 3 bases from V and 4 bases from J, with 13 bases in between. Here the CDR3 reads CSASVSQGNQPQHF. The CDR3 nucleotides read TGCAGTGCTAGTGTTAGTCAGGGAAATCAGCCCCAGCATTTT.

This clone was recorded only once. The chain uses TRBV11-2 and TRBJ2-5; perhaps TRBD2 as D (5 bases). Germline V lookup: CDR1 SGHAT, CDR2 FQNNGV. Trimming removed 6 bases at V and 0 bases at J, with 14 bases between. There are 15 residues in the CDR3. The CDR3 loop reads CASSTRLTYQETQYF. The DNA for the CDR3 is TGTGCCAGCAGTACGCGACTAACGTACCAAGAGACCCAGTACTTC.

The chain uses TRBV4-3 and TRBJ1-5, with 10 bases matching TRBD1. Germline-derived CDR1 and CDR2 are LGHNA and YSLEER. The CDR3 is 20 amino acids. After removal of 1 base from V and 1 base from J, the junction contained 13 bases not matched to a gene. CDR3 residues: CASSQVYRTGGERSNQPQHF. CDR3 DNA: TGCGCCAGCAGCCAAGTTTACCGGACAGGGGGGGAAAGGAGCAATCAGCCCCAGCATTTT.

The chain links TRBV7-8 to TRBJ1-6; TRBD1 matches at 7 bases. CDR1 SGHVS and CDR2 FQNEAQ come from the germline V gene. V gave up 4 bases and J gave up 7 bases; unmatched junction bases: 13. The CDR3 has 17 amino acids. CDR3 nucleotides: TGTGCCAGCAGCTCCATACCCCGACAGGGCGTGAATTCACCCCTCCACTTT. Protein: CASSSIPRQGVNSPLHF. The whole variable domain, remainder taken from reference TRBV7-8 and TRBJ1-6, is GAGVSQSPRYKVAKRGQDVALRCDPISGHVSLFWYQQALGQGPEFLTYFQNEAQLDKSGLPSDRFFAERPEGSVSTLKIQRTQQEDSAVYLCASSSIPRQGVNSPLHFGNGTRLTVT.

This clone occurred once. V usage is TRBV10-3 and J usage is TRBJ1-2; the match to TRBD1 covers 7 bases. Germline trimming cut 5 bases from V and 8 bases from J; bases unmatched to any gene: 5. From germline, CDR1 is ENHRY and CDR2 SYGVKD. The CDR3 has 12 amino acids. Here the CDR3 reads CAISPTGDGYTF. As DNA, the CDR3 is TGTGCCATCAGTCCAACAGGGGACGGCTACACCTTC.

J is TRBJ1-1 and V is TRBV11-2, with a weak D call TRBD1 (6 bases). The CDR3 loop spans 13 amino acids. Trimming cost V 5 bases and J 7 bases, with 14 bases left between them. Germline V gives CDR1 SGHAT, CDR2 FQNNGV. The CDR3 coding sequence is TGTGCCAGCAGCCTAACCCGGACAGTTGAAGCTTTCTTT. Encoded protein: CASSLTRTVEAFF. Using reference TRBV11-2 and TRBJ1-1 for the parts outside the CDR3, the full variable domain is EAGVAQSPRYKIIEKRQSVAFWCNPISGHATLYWYQQILGQGPKLLIQFQNNGVVDDSQLPKDRFSAERLKGVDSTLKIQPAKLEDSAVYLCASSLTRTVEAFFGQGTRLTVV.

The V gene is TRBV19, the J gene TRBJ1-5; D possibly corresponds to TRBD1 (6 bases). CDR1 and CDR2 (germline): LNHDA, SQIVND (reference sequence). Trimming stripped 4 bases from V and 0 bases from J, with 19 bases between. This CDR3 spans 18 amino acids. CDR3 residues: CASSNGTPRGFSNQPQHF. Here the CDR3 DNA reads TGTGCCAGTAGTAACGGGACACCGCGAGGGTTTAGCAATCAGCCCCAGCATTTT.

For the CDR3, the DNA is TGCGCCAGCAGCCAAGTGGGAGTGGGAAGGGGAAACACCATATATTTT. Translating it yields CASSQVGVGRGNTIYF. V usage is TRBV4-1 and J usage is TRBJ1-3, with D uncertain. Between the trimmed V and J ends, which lost 1 base and 4 bases, there was a span of 14 bases. Germline V CDR1 and CDR2: MGHRA, YSYEKL. The CDR3 spans 16 residues.